The source of this TCR beta chain is a study of coeliac disease. The data were produced by immunoSEQ multiplex PCR, yet TCRdb's version contains in-frame clones alone and is incomplete. The sample records approximately 3,000 clones, approximately 70% being singletons. Looked up from germline, CDR1 is SGHRS and CDR2 is YFSETQ. This CDR3 spans 15 amino acids. V lost 3 bases to trimming and J lost 5 bases; unmatched junction nucleotides: 6. The receptor's source is a man younger than 30 with celiac disease on a gluten-free diet. The specimen sequenced was intraepithelial lymphocytes from the gut. The chain has TRBV5-1 and TRBJ2-3; 10 bases map to TRBD2. CDR3 bases: TGCGCCAGCAGCTCCGAGCGACTAGCGGGAGATACGCAGTATTTT. It encodes CASSSERLAGDTQYF.